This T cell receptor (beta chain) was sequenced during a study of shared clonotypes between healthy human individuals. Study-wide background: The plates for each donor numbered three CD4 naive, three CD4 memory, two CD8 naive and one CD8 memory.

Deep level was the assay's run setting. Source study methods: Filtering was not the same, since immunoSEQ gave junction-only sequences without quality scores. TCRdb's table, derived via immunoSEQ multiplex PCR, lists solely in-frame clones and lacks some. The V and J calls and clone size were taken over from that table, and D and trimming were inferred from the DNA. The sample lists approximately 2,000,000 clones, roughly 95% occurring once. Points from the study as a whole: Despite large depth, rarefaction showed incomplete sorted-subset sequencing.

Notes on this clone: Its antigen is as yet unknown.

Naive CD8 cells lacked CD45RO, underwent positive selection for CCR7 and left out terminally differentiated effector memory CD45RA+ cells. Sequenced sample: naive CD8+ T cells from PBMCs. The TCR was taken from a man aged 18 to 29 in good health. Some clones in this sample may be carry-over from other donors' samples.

The CDR3 loop reads CASSLGTSGQDTQYF. CDR3 in DNA: TGCGCCAGCAGCTTGGGGACTAGCGGACAAGATACGCAGTATTTT. This chain links TRBV5-1 with TRBJ2-3; 10 nucleotides match TRBD2. Germline V lookup: CDR1 SGHRS, CDR2 YFSETQ. The V gene end was trimmed by 0 bases and the J gene end by 5 bases; junction bases not matched to a gene: 3. The CDR3 is 15 residues long.